This T cell receptor (beta chain) came from a study of spatial heterogeneity in lung cancer (dated by TCRdb to between 2017 and 2020). Concerning the study at large: Samples were obtained from around 72 patients with early-stage, untreated non-small cell lung cancer from the lung TRACERx cohort. Follow-up PBMC samples were sequenced whenever the samples were available, and the median time to follow-up was two to three years after resection. Beta-chain transcripts were consistently detected in greater numbers than alpha-chain transcripts, which likely reflects a higher abundance of beta-chain transcripts. In the raw uncorrected reads, each unique combination of TCR and UMI appeared more than ten times on average. In non-small cell lung cancer, the study quantitatively compared TCR alpha and beta repertoires across several tumor regions, matched nontumor lung, and blood. Nonsynonymous mutation counts, determined by whole-exome sequencing of tumor tissue, were related to TCR repertoire features. At surgery, both alpha and beta chains were TCR-sequenced in fewer than 250 tumor regions, over 61 matched nontumor lung samples and 56 PBMC samples. Broad study findings and their caveats: Ubiquitous expanded tumor TCRs were found in blood more often at tumor resection than at routine follow-up. Confirming at a functional level the hypothesis that regional TCRs recognize regional mutations was considered to require additional single-cell paired TCR alpha and beta sequencing. Only 11 to 15 patients were included in the comparisons of baseline and follow-up blood repertoires.

Receptors were amplified or captured by 5' RACE. This sample was sequenced with a NextSeq 500. In the TCR library protocol, a unique molecular identifier was attached to each TCR cDNA molecule so that PCR and sequencing errors could be corrected. On the authors' methods: TCR identification, UMI-based error correction and CDR3 extraction were all carried out with Decombinator tools. TCRs above a frequency of 2 per 1,000, corresponding to the top 1% of the tumor frequency distribution, were defined as expanded. Renyi diversity was calculated using the R vegan package after each repertoire was subsampled 100 times to 5,000 TCRs. CDR3 similarity networks were constructed using string-kernel similarity of amino acid triplets, with links drawn between CDR3s whose pairwise similarity was above 0.82. TCRdb ran its own pipeline on the public reads, namely fastp trimming at Q25 and MiXCR clone calling, and kept in-frame beta chains. Entries that share a CDR3 protein sequence are merged under the most common genes and DNA. Here the V and J calls rest on TCRdb's processing, not on the authors' analysis. This sample lists roughly 120,000 distinct CDR3 sequences; about 12% were detected once. The leading ten clones occupy around 16% of the sample.

V lost 3 bases and J lost 1 base; the stretch between them is 13 bases long. Inclusive of the bounding cysteine and phenylalanine, the CDR3 is 15 residues long. CDR3 DNA is the only sequence kept; it has 45 bases, read in frame from the first base. CDR1 and CDR2 (DFQATT, SNEGSKA) derive from the germline V gene (reference sequence). This clonotype was observed a few times. This receptor's antigen is unknown. Per-base quality was not reported, and no clone a single base away is much larger than it. Interpreted using the paper, the time point label stands for: blood at routine non-recurrence follow-up after resection. TCR sequencing used whole RNA extracted from tumor and nontumor lung tissue, or from cryopreserved PBMC samples, without cell sorting. Only patients with enough RNA available from two or more tumor regions were chosen for TCR sequencing.

Sequencing used PBMCs, obtained at follow-up. This TCR was sampled from a male donor with early-stage non-small cell lung cancer. This chain is built from TRBV20-1 and TRBJ1-5; the D gene identity is not certain. The DNA sequence follows: TGCAGTGCTAGTTCATTTCTCGGGAGCAATCAGCCCCAGCATTTT. It encodes CSASSFLGSNQPQHF.